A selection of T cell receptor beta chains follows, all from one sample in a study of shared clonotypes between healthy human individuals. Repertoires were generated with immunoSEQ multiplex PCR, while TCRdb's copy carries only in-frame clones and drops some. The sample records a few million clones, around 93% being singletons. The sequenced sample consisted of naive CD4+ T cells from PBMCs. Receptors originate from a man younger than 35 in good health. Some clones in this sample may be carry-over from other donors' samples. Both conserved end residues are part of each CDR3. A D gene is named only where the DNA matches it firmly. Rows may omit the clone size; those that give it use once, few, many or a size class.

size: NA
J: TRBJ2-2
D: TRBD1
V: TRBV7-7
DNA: TGTGCCAGCAGCCCCGAGGCAGGGGGCATCACCGGGGAGCTGTTTTTT
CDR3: CASSPEAGGITGELFF

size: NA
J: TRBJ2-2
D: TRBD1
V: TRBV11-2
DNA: TGTGCCAGCAGCCCCCGGACAGGGAGGACCGGGGAGCTGTTTTTT
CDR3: CASSPRTGRTGELFF

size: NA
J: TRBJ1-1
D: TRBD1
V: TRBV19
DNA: TGTGCCAGTAGAGGACAGGGCAGGCGGGCTGAAGCTTTCTTT
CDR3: CASRGQGRRAEAFF

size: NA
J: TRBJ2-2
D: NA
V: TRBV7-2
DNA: TGTGCCAGCAGCTTAGGGTCAGGGTACCCCGGGGAGCTGTTTTTT
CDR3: CASSLGSGYPGELFF

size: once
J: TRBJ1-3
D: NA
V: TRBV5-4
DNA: TGTGCCAGCAGCTCCAACCCGACCTTGCCCTCTGGAAACACCATATATTTT
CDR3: CASSSNPTLPSGNTIYF

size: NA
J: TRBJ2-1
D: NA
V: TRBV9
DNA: TGTGCCAGCAGCGTAGGGCACGTCAATGAGCAGTTCTTC
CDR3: CASSVGHVNEQFF

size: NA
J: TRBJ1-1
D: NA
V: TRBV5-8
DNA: TGTGCCAGCAGCCAGGGACACCAGAACACTGAAGCTTTCTTT
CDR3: CASSQGHQNTEAFF

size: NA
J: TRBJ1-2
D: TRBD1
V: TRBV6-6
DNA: TGTGCCAGCAGTTACTCGGGACAGGAGCATGGCTACACCTTC
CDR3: CASSYSGQEHGYTF

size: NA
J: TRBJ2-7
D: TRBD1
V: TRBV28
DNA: TGTGCCAGCAGGAGACAGGGGGCCTCCTACGAGCAGTACTTC
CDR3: CASRRQGASYEQYF

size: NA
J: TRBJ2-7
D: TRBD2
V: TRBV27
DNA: TGTGCCAGCAGTAATCACCGTGGGACTAGCGGAGGCTCCTACGAGCAGTACTTC
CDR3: CASSNHRGTSGGSYEQYF

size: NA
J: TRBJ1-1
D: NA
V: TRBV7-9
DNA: TGTGCCAGCTGCGGGACGGCGAACACTGAAGCTTTCTTT
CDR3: CASCGTANTEAFF

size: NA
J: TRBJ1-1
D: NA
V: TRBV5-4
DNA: TGTGCCAGCAGCTTGTCTCTCGGGGGAGGTGAAGCTTTCTTT
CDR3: CASSLSLGGGEAFF

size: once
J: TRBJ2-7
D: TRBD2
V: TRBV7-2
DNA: TGTGCCAGCAGCCTGCCTAGCGGGAGAACCGACGAGCAGTACTTC
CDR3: CASSLPSGRTDEQYF

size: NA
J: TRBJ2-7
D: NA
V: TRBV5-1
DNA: TGCGCCAGCAAAGGAGGCAGGGAGGAGAACGAGCAGTACTTC
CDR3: CASKGGREENEQYF

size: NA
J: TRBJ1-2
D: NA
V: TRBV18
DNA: TGTGCCAGCTCACCAGGGGAGGCAGTGTCTGGCTACACCTTC
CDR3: CASSPGEAVSGYTF

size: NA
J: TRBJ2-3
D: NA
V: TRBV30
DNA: TGTGCCTGGAGTGTTATTGGGTTGTCTGGGCCGGGAAATACGCAGTATTTT
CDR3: CAWSVIGLSGPGNTQYF

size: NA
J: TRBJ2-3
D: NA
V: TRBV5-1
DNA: TGCGCCAGCAGCCCGCCCATAACAGATACGCAGTATTTT
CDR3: CASSPPITDTQYF

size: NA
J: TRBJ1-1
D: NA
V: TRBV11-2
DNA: TGTGCCAGCAGCCCGGGGGGAGGGTCAAGGACTGAAGCTTTCTTT
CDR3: CASSPGGGSRTEAFF

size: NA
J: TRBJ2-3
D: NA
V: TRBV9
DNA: TGTGCCAGCAGCCCGGGGGTTACGCAGTATTTT
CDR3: CASSPGVTQYF

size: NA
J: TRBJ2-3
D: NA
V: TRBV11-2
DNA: TGTGCCAGCAGCTTAAGCGACGGCACAGATACGCAGTATTTT
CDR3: CASSLSDGTDTQYF